The 17 T cell receptor beta chains reported below all come from one sample, sequenced in a study of CD8+ T cells in alopecia areata. Treatment in this sample: oral pan-JAK inhibitor, 5-10 mg twice daily. After isolation, RNA underwent reverse transcription to generate cDNA as the sequencing template. Method: immunoSEQ multiplex PCR; TCRdb's copy keeps in-frame clones and lacks some. Found here are roughly 280,000 clones, around 64% of them singletons; the top ten hold 0.93%. The material sequenced was CD4+ T cells sorted from blood, taken at roughly week 53, from a patient treated with tofacitinib. The receptors stem from a human donor with alopecia areata.

This clone has a handful of counts. The V gene is TRBV7-8, the J gene TRBJ2-3; 10 bases map to TRBD2. Looked up from germline, CDR1 is SGHVS and CDR2 is FQNEAQ. CDR3 length equals 17 residues. The J segment lost 2 bases and the V segment lost 3 bases, leaving 8 bases of the junction unmatched. The CDR3 DNA reads as TGTGCCAGCAGCTTGTTCCTAGCGGGGGTTTCCACAGATACGCAGTATTTT. It translates to CASSLFLAGVSTDTQYF.

V and J are TRBV10-3 and TRBJ2-3; a possible D gene is TRBD2 (6 bases). The CDR3 covers 13 residues. The ends were cut back, 7 bases at V and 6 bases at J, with 14 bases in the middle. The V gene's germline CDR1 is ENHRY and CDR2 SYGVKD. In nucleotides, the CDR3 is TGTGCCATCACCTCCGGAGGGCACGATACGCAGTATTTT. It yields the protein CAITSGGHDTQYF.

The sample holds a few counts of this clone. The rearrangement links TRBV30 to TRBJ2-6, with a possible D match to TRBD2 (6 bases). CDR1 is GTSNPN, CDR2 SVGIG, per germline (reference sequence). CDR3 length equals 13 residues. V shed 3 bases and J shed 10 bases, with 13 bases lying between them. The CDR3 region is CAWRPPGGNVLTF. Here the CDR3 DNA reads TGTGCCTGGAGACCCCCCGGGGGAAACGTCCTGACTTTC.

This rearrangement joins TRBV6-5 to TRBJ2-3; weak D call: TRBD2 (5 bases). This CDR3 spans 13 amino acids. V was cut by 3 bases and J by 3 bases, with 7 bases left in between. Germline V gives CDR1 MNHEY, CDR2 SVGAGI. CDR3 region: CASSYRGTDTQYF. The CDR3 DNA follows: TGTGCCAGCAGTTATCGGGGAACAGATACGCAGTATTTT.

The rearrangement links TRBV5-1 to TRBJ2-7, with D possibly being TRBD1 (6 bases). The germline V gene has CDR1 SGHRS and CDR2 YFSETQ. The CDR3 contains 14 residues. V lost 4 bases and J lost 4, with 15 bases in between. The CDR3 sequence is CASSGRGQLYEQYF. The CDR3 DNA sequence: TGCGCCAGCAGCGGCCGCGGACAGCTTTACGAGCAGTACTTC.

This clone was seen only a few times. This chain connects TRBV27 to TRBJ1-4, with D perhaps TRBD1 (5 bases). Trimming left V 3 bases short and J 3 bases short, with 20 bases between. The CDR3 has 18 residues. Germline-derived CDR1 and CDR2 are MNHEY and SMNVEV (reference sequence). This chain's CDR3 is CASSFTSGTWGANEKLFF. The CDR3 DNA reads TGTGCCAGCAGTTTCACTTCTGGGACCTGGGGCGCTAATGAAAAACTGTTTTTT.

This clone was picked up a small number of times. V gene TRBV29-1 combines with J gene TRBJ2-7, with a possible D match to TRBD1 (5 bases). V lost 6 bases to trimming and J lost 3 bases, with 15 bases between them. Germline CDR1 SQVTM, CDR2 ANQGSEA. The CDR3 has 13 residues. The CDR3 sequence is CSVTGAVHYEQYF. As DNA, the CDR3 is TGCAGCGTCACTGGGGCGGTTCACTACGAGCAGTACTTC.

This clone was counted a few times. V gene TRBV7-8 combines with J gene TRBJ2-1; 10 bases are a match to TRBD2. Germline CDR1 SGHVS, CDR2 FQNEAQ. The CDR3 contains 14 residues. V gave up 5 bases and J gave up 10 bases; unmatched junction bases: 8. The CDR3 nucleotides are TGTGCCAGCAGCCTCCGGACTAGCGGAGGCGAGCAGTTCTTC. Its translation is CASSLRTSGGEQFF.

The rearrangement uses TRBV29-1 and TRBJ1-2, with unresolved D. The CDR3 totals 12 residues. V was pared by 7 bases and J by 0 bases, with 9 bases between. The germline V gene has CDR1 SQVTM and CDR2 ANQGSEA. The CDR3 DNA reads as TGCAGCGCAGGACTTGCTAACTATGGCTACACCTTC. Its protein is CSAGLANYGYTF.

The rearrangement joins TRBV9 to TRBJ2-5, with 7 bases identical to TRBD2. This CDR3 is built from 14 residues. The trim removed 6 bases at V and 3 bases at J, leaving 8 bases unmatched. Germline V CDR1 and CDR2: SGDLS, YYNGEE. Here the CDR3 reads CASNFGGGKETQYF. CDR3 in DNA: TGTGCCAGCAATTTTGGCGGGGGAAAAGAGACCCAGTACTTC. Looking up the rest from reference TRBV9 and TRBJ2-5 gives the full variable domain: DSGVTQTPKHLITATGQRVTLRCSPRSGDLSVYWYQQSLDQGLQFLIQYYNGEERAKGNILERFSAQQFPDLHSELNLSSLELGDSALYFCASNFGGGKETQYFGPGTRLLVL.

The chain recombines TRBV7-9 with TRBJ2-2, with D possibly being TRBD2 (6 bases). From germline, CDR1 is SEHNR and CDR2 FQNEAQ (reference sequence). The CDR3 length is 15 residues. V was cut by 5 bases and J by 4 bases, with 14 bases left in between. DNA for the CDR3: TGTGCCAGCAGCCCCCGGGACTCGTCCACCGGGGAGCTGTTTTTT. This translates into CASSPRDSSTGELFF.

The chain joins TRBV29-1 to TRBJ2-5; D gene uncertain. CDR3 length: 13 amino acids. Germline CDR1 is SQVTM and CDR2 is ANQGSEA. Trimming removed 7 bases from V and 5 bases from J, with 17 bases in between. CDR3 nucleotides: TGCAGCGCCCAAGCTACCGTGGGGGAGACCCAGTACTTC. This translates into CSAQATVGETQYF.

This clone was counted a few times. The genes are TRBV10-3 and TRBJ1-6; the D gene is possibly TRBD1 (6 bases). V lost 6 bases to trimming and J lost 7 bases, with 13 bases between them. The CDR3 spans 14 residues. Germline V gene data show CDR1 as ENHRY and CDR2 as SYGVKD. The CDR3 sequence: CAISLQDRNSPLHF. The CDR3 nucleotides read TGTGCCATCAGCCTTCAGGACAGAAATTCACCCCTCCACTTT.

This clone was recorded a few times. The junction departs from the called germline gene at one end, perhaps through a read error. This chain links TRBV7-9 with TRBJ2-3; 11 nucleotides match TRBD2. Germline values: CDR1 SEHNR, CDR2 FQNEAQ (reference sequence). This CDR3 is built from 14 residues. In DNA form, the CDR3 reads TGTGCCAGCAGCCTAGCGGGGGGTGAAGATACGCAGTATTTT. This encodes CASSLAGGEDTQYF.

This clone was counted many times. The gene calls are TRBV7-9 and TRBJ2-1; the match to TRBD1 covers 9 bases. The germline gives CDR1 SEHNR, CDR2 FQNEAQ (reference sequence). The ends lost 5 bases at V and 6 bases at J; junction bases unmatched: 11. The CDR3 runs to 16 residues. As DNA, the CDR3 is TGTGCCAGCAGCCCGAACAGGACAGGGGAGGGCAATGAGCAGTTCTTC. It encodes CASSPNRTGEGNEQFF.

This chain connects TRBV7-2 to TRBJ1-4; weak D call: TRBD1 (5 bases). Between the trimmed V and J ends, which lost 3 bases and 4 bases, there was a span of 12 bases. The CDR3 has 15 amino acids. Germline CDR1 SGHTA, CDR2 FQGNSA. This CDR3 is CASSLQGRSNEKLFF. In DNA form, the CDR3 reads TGTGCCAGCAGCTTGCAGGGCAGGAGTAATGAAAAACTGTTTTTT. Together with reference TRBV7-2 and TRBJ1-4, the CDR3 gives the full variable domain: GAGVSQSPSNKVTEKGKDVELRCDPISGHTALYWYRQSLGQGLEFLIYFQGNSAPDKSGLPSDRFSAERTGGSVSTLTIQRTQQEDSAVYLCASSLQGRSNEKLFFGSGTQLSVL.

The V gene is TRBV6-5, the J gene TRBJ2-1; D uncertain. V was shortened by 2 bases and J by 10 bases, with 6 bases between the two germline ends. Germline assignment: CDR1 MNHEY and CDR2 SVGAGI. The CDR3 extends over 11 amino acids. Written as DNA, the CDR3 is TGTGCCAGCAGTTACATGGGGGAGCAGTTCTTC. Amino acids: CASSYMGEQFF.